This record concerns one T cell receptor (beta chain) sequence. It lacks a known antigen. The input lacks base qualities; no much larger clone sits a single base away. The CDR3 spans 14 residues, from the cysteine through the phenylalanine. Of all the DNA, just the CDR3 is kept, 42 bases in frame from base 1. V is reduced by 1 base and J by 4 bases, leaving a spacing of 10 bases between them. CDR1 and CDR2 are read off the germline V gene as MGHRA and YSYEKL. This entry comes from a study of identical twins (dated by TCRdb to 2016 to 2018). In the study overall: To test whether fetal clonotypes persist, this study deep-sequenced TCR alpha and beta repertoires from monozygotic twins, from unrelated adults of various ages, and from cord blood. To rule out contamination, the twin experiments were replicated at different times with different library preparation protocols.

The library was obtained by 5' RACE. TCRdb shows the sequencer as Illumina HiSeq 2000. Template switching added a universal primer binding site, and the final cDNA carried a unique molecular identifier that allowed TCR cDNA molecules to be counted accurately. First-strand cDNA for TCR alpha and beta chains was synthesized from specific primers in the conserved constant-segment region. Each cDNA library was double barcoded, with a SMART-Mk sample barcode plus Illumina barcodes, to control for contamination. TruSeq adapter sequences and Illumina sample barcodes were added in two successive PCR steps. The TCR alpha and beta cDNA libraries were sequenced on the Illumina HiSeq platform using custom primers. Turning to the authors' computational methods: MiGEC processed the raw reads to extract unique molecular identifiers, while MiXCR was used to determine the CDR3 positions. Recombination models were inferred per individual with the repgenHMM and IGoR tools using an EM algorithm. The tcR package in R was used for shared clonotype analysis, with sharing normalized by the product of cloneset sizes. Out-of-frame nonproductive sequences were analyzed to study raw recombination free of thymic and clonal selection effects. TCRdb passed the public sequencing reads through fastp at Q25 and MiXCR, retaining productive beta sequences. Rows with one shared CDR3 protein collapse into an entry with the most common genes and DNA. The V and J calls here are based on TCRdb, not the publication. This sample is represented by about 660,000 distinct CDR3 sequences; 8% to 9% of them were singletons. Clones ranked in the top ten supply 0.98% of the sample.

Only healthy Caucasian donors were included. The twin cohort comprised three pairs of female monozygotic twins, all aged roughly 18 to 30 years. The RNA used for TCR libraries was isolated from peripheral blood mononuclear cells. The study at large found these results: In monozygotic twins, recombination models systematically underestimated out-of-frame TCR alpha sharing, but the models matched the sharing seen between unrelated individuals. Out-of-frame TCR alpha sequences shared between twins showed an excess of low generation-probability sequences compared with coincidental sharing between unrelated individuals. In beta out-of-frame sequences, excess twin sharing was weaker, because having fewer shared sequences lowered the signal-to-noise ratio. Because the same donors could not be followed over many years, the conclusions relied on cross-sectional statistical analysis. Invariant T cells such as MAIT and iNKT could partly confound zero-insertion analyses, though diverse VJ usage argued against this for most clonotypes. Fewer insertions were carried by abundant cord blood beta clonotypes; a weaker similar trend was observed in young adult naive repertoires, while no such trend was observed in memory repertoires.

This sample was also put to use in a study of yellow fever vaccine responses in identical twins. Per the second study: According to the authors, the vaccine-induced T cell response in identical twins seemed to be partly convergent and partly specific to each individual. In identical twins, the study followed T cell clones that responded to the vaccine with precision.

This receptor chain uses TRBV4-1 and TRBJ2-5; no D gene call is confident. Sequenced input: PBMCs. The sequence came from a woman aged 18-30 years in good health. The DNA reads TGCGCCAGCAGCCAAGTTTCTCAGTTAGAGACCCAGTACTTC. This is translated as CASSQVSQLETQYF.